The clone carrying this TCR beta chain was seen at least ten times. This entry is derived from a study of T cells in Graves' hyperthyroidism and ophthalmopathy. About the study: Peripheral blood collection took place at initial diagnosis, before any treatment.

V dropped 0 bases and J dropped 3; count of bases not matched to a gene: 7. Germline CDR1 is DFQATT and CDR2 is SNEGSKA (reference sequence). CDR3 size: 16 residues. Researchers took RNA transcripts and amplified the TCR beta CDR3 regions from them. The HTBI set primed first-round TCR CDR3 RT-PCR. One entry per CDR3 protein results from TCRdb running MiXCR on the multiplex PCR reads. The sample lists hundreds of thousands of distinct CDR3 sequences, under 20% occurring once. V gene TRBV20-1 combines with J gene TRBJ2-4; TRBD2 aligns across 8 bases. The receptor was isolated from a woman aged 18-35 years with Graves' ophthalmopathy. The sequenced sample was blood. This CDR3 reads CSARDPGGGLKNIQYF. The CDR3 nucleotides are TGCAGTGCTAGAGATCCGGGCGGGGGGCTCAAAAACATTCAGTACTTC.